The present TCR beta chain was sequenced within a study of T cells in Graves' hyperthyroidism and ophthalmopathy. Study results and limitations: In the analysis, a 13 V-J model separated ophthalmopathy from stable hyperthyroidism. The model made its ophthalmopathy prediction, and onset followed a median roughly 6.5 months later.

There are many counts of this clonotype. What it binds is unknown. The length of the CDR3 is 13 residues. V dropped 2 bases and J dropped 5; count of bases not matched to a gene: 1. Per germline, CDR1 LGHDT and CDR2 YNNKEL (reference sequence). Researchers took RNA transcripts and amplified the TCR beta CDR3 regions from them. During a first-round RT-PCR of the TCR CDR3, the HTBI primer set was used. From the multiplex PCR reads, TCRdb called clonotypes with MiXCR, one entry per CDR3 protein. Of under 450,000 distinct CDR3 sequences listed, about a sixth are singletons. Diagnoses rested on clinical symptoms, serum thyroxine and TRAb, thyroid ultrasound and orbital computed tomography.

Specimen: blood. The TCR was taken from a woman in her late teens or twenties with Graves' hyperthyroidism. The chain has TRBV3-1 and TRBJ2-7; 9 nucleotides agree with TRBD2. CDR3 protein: CASSQSGGNEQYF. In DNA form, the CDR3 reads TGTGCCAGCAGCCAAAGCGGGGGGAACGAGCAGTACTTC.